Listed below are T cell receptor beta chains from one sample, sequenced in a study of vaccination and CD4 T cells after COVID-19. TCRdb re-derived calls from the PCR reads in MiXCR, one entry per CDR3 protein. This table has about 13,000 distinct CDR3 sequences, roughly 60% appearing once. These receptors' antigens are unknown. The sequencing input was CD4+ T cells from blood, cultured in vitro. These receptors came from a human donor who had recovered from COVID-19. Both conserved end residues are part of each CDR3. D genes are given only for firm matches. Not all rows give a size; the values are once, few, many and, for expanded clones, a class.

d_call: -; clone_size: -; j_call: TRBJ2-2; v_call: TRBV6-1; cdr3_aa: CASTLGTNTGELFF; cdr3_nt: TGTGCCAGCACGTTGGGCACCAACACCGGGGAGCTGTTTTTT
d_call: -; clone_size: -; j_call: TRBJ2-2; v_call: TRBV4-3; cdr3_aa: CASSQFTGELFF; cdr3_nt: TGCGCCAGCAGCCAATTCACCGGGGAGCTGTTTTTT
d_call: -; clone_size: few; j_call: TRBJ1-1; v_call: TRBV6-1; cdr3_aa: CASSTSLGRRGGTEAFF; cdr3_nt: TGTGCCAGCAGTACCTCCCTGGGGAGGAGGGGAGGCACTGAAGCTTTCTTT
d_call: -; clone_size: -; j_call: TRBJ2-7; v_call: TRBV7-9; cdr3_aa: CASSTGRTYEQYF; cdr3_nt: TGTGCCAGCAGCACGGGACGGACCTACGAGCAGTACTTC
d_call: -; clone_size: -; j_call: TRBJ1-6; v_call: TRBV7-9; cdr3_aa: CASSFSGRAPHF; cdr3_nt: TGTGCCAGCAGCTTCTCGGGTAGGGCCCCCCACTTT
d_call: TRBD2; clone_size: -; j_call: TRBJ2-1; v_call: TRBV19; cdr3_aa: CASSSTPGTSSYNEQFF; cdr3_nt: TGTGCCAGTAGTTCCACCCCCGGGACTAGCTCGTACAATGAGCAGTTCTTC
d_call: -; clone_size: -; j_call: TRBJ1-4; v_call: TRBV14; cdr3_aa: CASSQGPGPPGEKLFF; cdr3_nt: TGTGCCAGCAGCCAAGGCCCCGGGCCGCCCGGAGAAAAACTGTTTTTT
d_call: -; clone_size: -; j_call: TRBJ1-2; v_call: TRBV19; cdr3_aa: CASSIAGREDYGYTF; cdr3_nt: TGTGCCAGTAGTATAGCGGGCAGGGAGGACTATGGCTACACCTTC
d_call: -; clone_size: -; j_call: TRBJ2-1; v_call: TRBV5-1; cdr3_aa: CASSLSGAIYNEQFF; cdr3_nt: TGCGCCAGCAGCTTAAGTGGGGCAATCTACAATGAGCAGTTCTTC
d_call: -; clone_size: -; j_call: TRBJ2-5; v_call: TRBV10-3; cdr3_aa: CATKIGETQYF; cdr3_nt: TGTGCCACGAAAATTGGGGAGACCCAGTACTTC
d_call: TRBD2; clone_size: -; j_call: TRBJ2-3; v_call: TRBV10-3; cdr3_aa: CAISESSSGGPRDTQYF; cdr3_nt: TGTGCCATCAGTGAGTCGAGTAGCGGGGGGCCCAGGGATACGCAGTATTTT
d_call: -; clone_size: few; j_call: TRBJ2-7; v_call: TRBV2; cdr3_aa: CASSEALRTREQYF; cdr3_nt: TGTGCCAGCAGTGAAGCACTCAGGACTCGGGAGCAGTACTTC
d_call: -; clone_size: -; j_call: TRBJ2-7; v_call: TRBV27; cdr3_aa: CASSLEQGSYEQYF; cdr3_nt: TGTGCCAGCAGTTTAGAACAGGGTAGCTACGAGCAGTACTTC
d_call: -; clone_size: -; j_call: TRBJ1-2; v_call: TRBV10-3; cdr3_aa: CAISERGGSANYGYTF; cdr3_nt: TGTGCCATCAGTGAGAGAGGAGGATCAGCTAACTATGGCTACACCTTC
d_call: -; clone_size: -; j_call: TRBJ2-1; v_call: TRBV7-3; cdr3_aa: CASSLRGTPQPHEQFF; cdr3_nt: TGTGCCAGCAGCTTAAGGGGGACACCCCAGCCCCATGAGCAGTTCTTC
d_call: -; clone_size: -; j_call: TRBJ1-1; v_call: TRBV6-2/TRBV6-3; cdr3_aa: CASSRRGGDTEAFF; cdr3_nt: TGTGCCAGCAGTCGCAGGGGCGGGGACACTGAAGCTTTCTTT
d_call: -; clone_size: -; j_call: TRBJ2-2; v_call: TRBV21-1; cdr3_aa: CASSMGRRETGELFF; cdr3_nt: TGTGCCAGCAGCATGGGACGGCGCGAGACCGGGGAGCTGTTTTTT
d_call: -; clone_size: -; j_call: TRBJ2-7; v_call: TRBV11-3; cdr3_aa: CASSLERYEQYF; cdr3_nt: TGTGCCAGCAGCTTAGAGAGATACGAGCAGTACTTC
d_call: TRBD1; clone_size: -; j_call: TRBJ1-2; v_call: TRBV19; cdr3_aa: CASSYRGGYTF; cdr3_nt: TGTGCCAGTAGTTACAGGGGTGGCTACACCTTC
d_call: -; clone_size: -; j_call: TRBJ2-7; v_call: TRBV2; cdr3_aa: CASSEGVEQYF; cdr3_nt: TGTGCCAGCAGTGAAGGGGTCGAGCAGTACTTC
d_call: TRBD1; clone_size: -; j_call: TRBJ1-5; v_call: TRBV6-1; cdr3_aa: CASKMVTGAYQPQHF; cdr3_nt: TGTGCCAGCAAAATGGTGACAGGGGCGTATCAGCCCCAGCATTTT
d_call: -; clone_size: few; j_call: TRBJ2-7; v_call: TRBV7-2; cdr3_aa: CASSLDGSPSYEQYF; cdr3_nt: TGTGCCAGCAGCTTGGACGGCTCACCTTCCTACGAGCAGTACTTC
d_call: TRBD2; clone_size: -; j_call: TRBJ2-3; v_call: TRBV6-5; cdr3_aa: CASSWGLAEDTQYF; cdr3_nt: TGTGCCAGCAGTTGGGGACTAGCGGAGGATACGCAGTATTTT
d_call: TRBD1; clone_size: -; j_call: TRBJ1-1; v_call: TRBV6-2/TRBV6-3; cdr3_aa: CASSDTGGTEAFF; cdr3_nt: TGTGCCAGCAGTGATACAGGGGGCACTGAAGCTTTCTTT
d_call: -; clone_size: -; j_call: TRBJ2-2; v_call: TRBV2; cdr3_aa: CASRPSRGGYTGELFF; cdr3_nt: TGTGCCAGCAGACCCAGCAGGGGAGGTTACACCGGGGAGCTGTTTTTT
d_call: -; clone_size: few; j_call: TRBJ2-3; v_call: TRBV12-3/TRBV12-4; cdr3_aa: CASSFDHTDTQYF; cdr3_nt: TGTGCCAGCAGTTTCGACCACACAGATACGCAGTATTTT
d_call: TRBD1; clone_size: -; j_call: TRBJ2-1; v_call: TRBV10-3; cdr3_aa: CAISERDRGRDNEQFF; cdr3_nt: TGTGCCATCAGTGAGAGGGACAGGGGGCGCGACAATGAGCAGTTCTTC
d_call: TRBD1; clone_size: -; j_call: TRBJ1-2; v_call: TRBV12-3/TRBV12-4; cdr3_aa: CASSLDRAPNYGYTF; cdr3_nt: TGTGCCAGCAGTTTGGACAGGGCACCTAACTATGGCTACACCTTC
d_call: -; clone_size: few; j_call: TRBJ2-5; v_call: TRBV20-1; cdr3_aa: CSASDQETQYF; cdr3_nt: TGCAGTGCTAGCGATCAAGAGACCCAGTACTTC
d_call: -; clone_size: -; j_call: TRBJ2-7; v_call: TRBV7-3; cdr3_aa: CASSIGPTYEQYF; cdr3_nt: TGTGCCAGCAGCATAGGACCGACCTACGAGCAGTACTTC
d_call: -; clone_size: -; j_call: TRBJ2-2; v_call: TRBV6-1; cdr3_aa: CASSSLEAGELFF; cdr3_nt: TGTGCCAGCAGCTCCTTAGAAGCCGGGGAGCTGTTTTTT
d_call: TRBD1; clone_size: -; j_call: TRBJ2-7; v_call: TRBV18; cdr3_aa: CASSPSGGTGAYEQYF; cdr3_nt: TGTGCCAGCTCACCCTCCGGAGGGACAGGGGCATACGAGCAGTACTTC
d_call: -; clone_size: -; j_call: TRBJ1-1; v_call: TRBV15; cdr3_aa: CATSSRGKANTEAFF; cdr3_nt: TGTGCCACCAGCAGTAGGGGGAAGGCGAACACTGAAGCTTTCTTT
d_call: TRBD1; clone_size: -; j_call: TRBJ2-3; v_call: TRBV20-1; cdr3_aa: CSAGQGGGTDTQYF; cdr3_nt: TGCAGTGCAGGACAGGGCGGGGGCACAGATACGCAGTATTTT
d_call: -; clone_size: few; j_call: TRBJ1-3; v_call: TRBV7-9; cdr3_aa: CASSLTGGALPYSGNTIYF; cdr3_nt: TGTGCCAGCAGCTTAACGGGGGGGGCCTTGCCTTACTCTGGAAACACCATATATTTT
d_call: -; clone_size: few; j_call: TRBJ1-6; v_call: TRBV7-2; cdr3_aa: CASSLGVLGGPPLHF; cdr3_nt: TGTGCCAGCAGCTTAGGAGTCCTGGGAGGGCCACCCCTCCACTTT
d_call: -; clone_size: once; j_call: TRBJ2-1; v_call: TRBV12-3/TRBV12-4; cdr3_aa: CASSFMGEQFF; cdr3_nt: TGTGCCAGCAGTTTCATGGGTGAGCAGTTCTTC
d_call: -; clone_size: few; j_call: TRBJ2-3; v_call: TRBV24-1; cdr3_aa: CATRSSGDTQYF; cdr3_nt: TGTGCCACCAGGAGCTCCGGAGATACGCAGTATTTT
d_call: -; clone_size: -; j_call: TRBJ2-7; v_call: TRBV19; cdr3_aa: CASSISTGYEQYF; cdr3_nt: TGTGCCAGTAGTATCTCGACAGGCTACGAGCAGTACTTC
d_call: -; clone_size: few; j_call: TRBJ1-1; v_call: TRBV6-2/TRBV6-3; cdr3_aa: CASSRDGGFMNTEAFF; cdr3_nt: TGTGCCAGCAGCCGGGACGGCGGATTCATGAACACTGAAGCTTTCTTT
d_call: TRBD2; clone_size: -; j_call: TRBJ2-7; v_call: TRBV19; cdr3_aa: CASSIGPRTSGSGGYEQYF; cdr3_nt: TGTGCCAGTAGTATAGGACCACGGACTAGCGGGAGTGGAGGCTACGAGCAGTACTTC
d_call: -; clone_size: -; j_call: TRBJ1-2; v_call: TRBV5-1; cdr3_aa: CASSYSESYGYTF; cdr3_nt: TGCGCCAGCAGCTATTCGGAGAGCTATGGCTACACCTTC
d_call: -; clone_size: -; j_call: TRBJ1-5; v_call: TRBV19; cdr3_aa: CASSRIDGYNQPQHF; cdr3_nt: TGTGCCAGTAGTAGAATCGACGGTTATAATCAGCCCCAGCATTTT
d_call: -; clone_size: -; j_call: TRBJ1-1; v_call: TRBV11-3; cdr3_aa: CASSSSRGANTEAFF; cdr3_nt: TGTGCCAGCAGCTCTTCCAGGGGAGCGAACACTGAAGCTTTCTTT
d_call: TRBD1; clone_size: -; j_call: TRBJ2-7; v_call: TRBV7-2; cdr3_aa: CASRGTGAYEQYF; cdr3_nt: TGTGCCAGCAGGGGGACAGGGGCCTACGAGCAGTACTTC
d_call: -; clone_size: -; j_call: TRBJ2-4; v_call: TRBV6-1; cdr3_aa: CASSEDYAKNIQYF; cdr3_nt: TGTGCCAGCAGTGAAGACTATGCCAAAAACATTCAGTACTTC
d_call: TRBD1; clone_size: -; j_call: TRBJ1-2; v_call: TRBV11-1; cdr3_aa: CASSSGQGNNYGYTF; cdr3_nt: TGTGCCAGCAGCTCGGGACAGGGGAATAACTATGGCTACACCTTC
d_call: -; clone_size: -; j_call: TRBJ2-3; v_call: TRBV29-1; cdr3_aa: CSVRAGTQYF; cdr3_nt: TGCAGCGTTAGGGCAGGGACACAGTATTTT
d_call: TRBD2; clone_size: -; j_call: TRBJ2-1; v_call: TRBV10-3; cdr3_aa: CATRNPSGSGWNEQFF; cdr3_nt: TGTGCCACCCGGAACCCTAGCGGGAGTGGATGGAATGAGCAGTTCTTC
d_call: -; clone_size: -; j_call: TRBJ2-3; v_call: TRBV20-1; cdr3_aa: CSAPGAGTDTQYF; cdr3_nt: TGCAGTGCTCCAGGGGCCGGCACAGATACGCAGTATTTT
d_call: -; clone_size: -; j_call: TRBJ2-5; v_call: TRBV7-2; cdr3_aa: CASSRDPPETQYF; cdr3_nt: TGTGCCAGCAGCCGGGACCCCCCCGAGACCCAGTACTTC
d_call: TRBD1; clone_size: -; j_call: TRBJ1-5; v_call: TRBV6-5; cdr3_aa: CASSYSTPDRGGQPQHF; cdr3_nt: TGTGCCAGCAGTTACTCGACCCCGGACAGGGGGGGTCAGCCCCAGCATTTT
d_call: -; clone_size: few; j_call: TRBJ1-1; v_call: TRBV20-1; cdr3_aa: CSATRPSALRTEAFF; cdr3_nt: TGCAGTGCCACTAGGCCCTCGGCGCTGCGCACTGAAGCTTTCTTT
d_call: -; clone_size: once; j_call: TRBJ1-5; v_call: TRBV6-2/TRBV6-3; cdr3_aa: CASSYAGNNQPQHF; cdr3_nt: TGTGCCAGCAGTTATGCAGGGAACAATCAGCCCCAGCATTTT
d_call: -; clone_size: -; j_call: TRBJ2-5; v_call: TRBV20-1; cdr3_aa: CSATTGAPWETQYF; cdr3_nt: TGCAGTGCTACCACGGGAGCTCCATGGGAGACCCAGTACTTC